The 5 T cell receptor beta chains in this list originate from one sample, sequenced in a study of cytomegalovirus exposure and HLA in healthy donors (dated 2017 in TCRdb). To prepare the library, the immunoSEQ multiplex PCR assay was applied. For the multiplex PCR, a mixture combining 60 forward primers for TCR Vbeta segments and 13 reverse primers for TCR Jbeta segments was used. TCRdb holds this immuneACCESS table with in-frame rearrangements only. Some clones are missing; in checked studies, unresolved V genes explain under half, and the rest has no known cause. The sample table lists 110,000 to 150,000 clones, roughly 76% of them with a count of one. 1.2% of the sample comes from the top ten. What was sequenced was PBMCs. These TCRs come from a female donor in good health and CMV-seronegative.

This clone was seen only once. V is TRBV27 and J is TRBJ1-5; 9 positions agree with TRBD1. In germline, CDR1 is MNHEY, CDR2 SMNVEV (reference sequence). The CDR3 runs 19 residues. V shed 4 bases and J 0 bases; nucleotides not matched to a gene: 13. The CDR3 nucleotides are TGTGCCAGCAGTTCTCATGGGACAGGGAATTTTTTTAGCAATCAGCCCCAGCATTTT. As protein: CASSSHGTGNFFSNQPQHF.

The chain has TRBV30 and TRBJ2-5; 7 nucleotides line up with TRBD2. The V and J ends lost 0 bases and 4 bases, in that order; junction bases with no gene match: 14. The CDR3 is 17 residues long. In germline, CDR1 is GTSNPN, CDR2 SVGIG (reference sequence). The CDR3 reads CAWSVWDYPIRGETQYF. CDR3 nucleotides: TGTGCCTGGAGTGTATGGGACTACCCGATACGGGGAGAGACCCAGTACTTC.

The chain has TRBV28 and TRBJ2-7; TRBD2 might be the D (6 bases). The CDR3 contains 17 residues. Germline V CDR1 and CDR2: MDHEN, SYDVKM. The V and J ends lost 2 bases and 1 base respectively, with 18 bases between them. CDR3 in amino acids: CASSLGFLGGSSYEQYF. DNA for the CDR3: TGTGCCAGCAGTTTAGGCTTTCTGGGGGGAAGTTCCTACGAGCAGTACTTC.

The chain joins TRBV7-9 to TRBJ2-7; 10 bases align to TRBD1. There are 16 residues in the CDR3. From germline, CDR1 is SEHNR and CDR2 FQNEAQ (reference sequence). The V gene end was trimmed by 6 bases and the J gene end by 5 bases; junction bases not matched to a gene: 13. CDR3 amino acids: CASRRGTGTGVHEQYF. CDR3 coding DNA: TGTGCCAGCAGGAGAGGAACCGGGACAGGGGTCCACGAGCAGTACTTC.

A single count supports this clone. V usage is TRBV2 and J usage is TRBJ2-5, with 7 bases that match TRBD2. The germline V gene encodes CDR1 SNHLY and CDR2 FYNNEI. The CDR3 is 17 amino acids. The J segment lost 3 bases and the V segment lost 3 bases, leaving 13 bases of the junction unmatched. CDR3 DNA: TGTGCCAGCAGTGAGGGCGCGGGGGTTTACTCGAAAGAGACCCAGTACTTC. Amino acid sequence: CASSEGAGVYSKETQYF.